Here is one TCR beta chain with its context. Original processing methods: Reference gene primers were amplified, and this amplification served to estimate nucleated cell counts. TCRdb's table, derived via immunoSEQ multiplex PCR, lists solely in-frame clones and lacks some. V, J and clone size are taken as reported in that table, and D and trimming were inferred from the DNA itself. The sample contains over 200,000 clones, more than 70% of which appear only once. The data originate from a study of blood T cell repertoires in COVID-19. Study in general: Sites in the United States, Italy and Spain provided acute and convalescent COVID-19 samples. In each case, the material was cDNA or gDNA derived from T cells, B-cell-depleted T cells, or PBMCs.

Clinical histories supplied by participants themselves formed the basis of cohort assignment. Germline CDR1 SGHRS, CDR2 YFSETQ. There are 15 residues in the CDR3. Trimming pared 4 bases from V and 10 bases from J, leaving 20 bases between. This sequence was found in a woman aged 40-49 years with acute COVID-19. The specimen was PBMCs or T cells enriched from blood (not recorded which). The chain recombines TRBV5-1 with TRBJ1-4; D perhaps matches TRBD1 (6 bases). The CDR3 is CASSLAQGGEGKLFF. The DNA for the CDR3 is TGCGCCAGCAGCCTAGCCCAAGGGGGGGAAGGAAAACTGTTTTTT.